The clone carrying this T cell receptor beta chain showed up just a few times. Its antigen is as yet unknown. V shed 5 bases and J shed 1 base, with 13 bases lying between them. This CDR3 has 15 residues. Germline loops: CDR1 SSHAT, CDR2 FNYEAQ (reference sequence). The sample originates from a study of identical twins. General study results and limits: Abundant beta clonotypes from cord blood bore fewer insertions; memory repertoires lacked this pattern. Modelling underestimated the level of out-of-frame TCR alpha sharing observed in monozygotic twins.

In TCRdb, the 5' RACE reads were re-called with MiXCR into one record per CDR3 protein. Of about 530,000 distinct CDR3 sequences listed, about 15% are singletons. The same sample was also used in a study of yellow fever vaccine responses in identical twins.

The sample comprised CD4+ T cells sorted from blood. The J gene is TRBJ2-3, the V gene TRBV7-7; either TRBD1 or TRBD2 may supply D (5 bases each). This receptor was identified in a woman aged 18-29 years in good health. This chain's CDR3 is CASSPGTSRTDTQYF. The CDR3, as DNA: TGTGCCAGCAGCCCCGGGACGTCCCGCACAGATACGCAGTATTTT.